Described below is a single T cell receptor beta chain sequence and its context. As yet, its antigen is unknown. This sample was taken from a study of cytomegalovirus exposure and HLA in healthy donors. Findings of the study overall: A later analysis revealed that TCR association rates differed between HLA loci, peaking at DRB1 and bottoming out at HLA-C.

PCR primers comprised 60 Vbeta and 13 Jbeta primers. Repertoires were generated with immunoSEQ multiplex PCR, while TCRdb's copy carries only in-frame clones and drops some. Of about 120,000 clones in the sample, about 10% were seen once. V was trimmed by 8 bases and J by 2 bases, leaving 16 bases between them. Per germline, CDR1 SNHLY and CDR2 FYNNEI. The CDR3 extends over 15 amino acids. The rearrangement uses TRBV2 and TRBJ1-5, with a tentative D call TRBD1 (6 bases). This TCR derives from a woman aged 18-29 years in good health and CMV-seropositive. The sample was PBMCs. In nucleotides, the CDR3 is TGTGCCAGCGCCCCGCTAGGGGGGGGCAATCAGCCCCAGCATTTT. Encoded protein: CASAPLGGGNQPQHF.